A selection of T cell receptor beta chains follows, all from one sample in a study of blood T cell repertoires in COVID-19. Produced via immunoSEQ multiplex PCR; TCRdb's table is partial and in-frame only. The sample has approximately 400,000 clones; approximately 90% are singletons. The specimen sequenced was PBMCs or T cells enriched from blood (not recorded which). These receptors originate from a woman aged 40 to 55 who had been exposed to COVID-19. Both conserved end residues are trimmed from each CDR3. D genes are given only for firm matches.

D | V | CDR3
TRBD2 | TRBV24-1 | ATSDLTSGRAIGQF
TRBD2 | TRBV19 | ASSPGAGVYEQY
. | TRBV2 | AMRGSTEAF
TRBD1 | TRBV7-2 | ASSLSRTGGILGGYT
. | TRBV30 | AWGGGSYQETQY
. | TRBV19 | ASTLGQGTDTQY
. | TRBV7-9 | ASSLAMAGYEKLF
. | TRBV7-9 | ASSSTGGSDNSPLH
TRBD1 | TRBV18 | ASSMTGLIQPQH
. | TRBV10-3 | AIRMTGTIYEQY
TRBD1 | TRBV2 | AKVQGARDGYT
. | TRBV11-2 | ASSLGPGSWSGNTIY
. | TRBV3-1/TRBV3-2 | ASSQVGAEKLF
. | TRBV19 | ASSIQGSYEQF
TRBD1 | TRBV14 | ASSPGTVGYT
. | TRBV2 | ASSLRDTQY